Presented here are 30 T cell receptor beta chains from one specimen sequenced in a study of T cell clonality in common variable immunodeficiency. Sequencing used immunoSEQ multiplex PCR; TCRdb keeps in-frame clones, though not all of them. Recorded here are about 39,000 clones, none singletons. The material sequenced was peripheral blood mononuclear cells. These receptors all come from a person aged 18-70 years in good health.

This clone came up many times. The read terminates 3 residues before the CDR3 end, so the remaining end is supplied by the germline J gene. The chain combines TRBV4-2 with TRBJ2-1; D is uncertain. This CDR3 spans 17 amino acids. Germline CDR1 reads LGHNA; CDR2 reads YNFKEQ. Trimming shortened V by 4 bases and J by 4 bases, and 20 bases separated the two germline ends. The sequenced part of the CDR3 DNA is TGTGCCAGCAGCCCAACTCTATCCCGAGTAGCTTACAATGAG. Protein: CASSPTLSRVAYNE. The entire CDR3 sequence reads CASSPTLSRVAYNEQFF.

This clone was counted ten times or more. Coverage ceases 3 residues before the CDR3 finishes, and the germline J gene fills in the end. This sequence joins TRBV18 and TRBJ2-4; 7 nucleotides match TRBD1. In germline, CDR1 is KGHSH, CDR2 LQKENI. The V segment lost 3 bases and the J segment 7 bases; nucleotides outside the gene matches: 12. This CDR3 comprises 16 residues. The sequenced part of the CDR3 DNA is TGTGCCAGCTCACCTAAGACAGGGAACTTTAACAACATT. As protein: CASSPKTGNFNNI. Given in full, the CDR3 is CASSPKTGNFNNIQYF.

Many counts were recorded for this clone. The missing CDR3 end, 3 residues past where the read stops, is filled in from the germline J gene. V gene TRBV20-1 combines with J gene TRBJ2-2; D might be TRBD1 (5 bases). Germline CDR1 is DFQATT and CDR2 is SNEGSKA (reference sequence). The V end was cut by 6 bases, the J end by 6 bases, with 11 bases between. The CDR3 length is 12 residues. This chain's CDR3 is CSARIGAGELFF. The covered CDR3 bases are TGCAGTGCCCGGATAGGGGCCGGGGAG.

This clone was found many times. The CDR3 extends 3 residues past the end of the read, so its final part is completed from the germline J gene. V gene TRBV18 combines with J gene TRBJ2-7; a weak D match, TRBD1 (6 bases). Trimming took 6 bases from V and 6 from J, leaving 18 bases between them. Germline lookup yields CDR1 KGHSH and CDR2 LQKENI. The CDR3 loop spans 14 amino acids. The sequenced CDR3 bases are TGTGCCAGCTCGTCCGGGACACGGACGGTCGAG. This gives the protein CASSSGTRTVE. The CDR3 in its entirety is CASSSGTRTVEQYF.

This clone was seen many times. Read sequence stops 3 residues before the CDR3 end, and the germline J gene provides the missing end. V is TRBV28 and J is TRBJ1-2; D possibly corresponds to TRBD1 (6 bases). Deletions cut 5 bases from V and 4 bases from J, with 17 bases between. Germline V gene sequence: CDR1 MDHEN, CDR2 SYDVKM. The CDR3 has 15 residues. CDR3 bases read: TGTGCCAGCAGTGCAACCGTCAGGGGAAGCTATGGC. This sequence encodes CASSATVRGSYG. From start to end, the CDR3 is CASSATVRGSYGYTF.

This clone was seen repeatedly, ten times or more. The missing CDR3 end, 3 residues past where the read stops, is filled in from the germline J gene. This sequence joins TRBV28 and TRBJ1-2, with 7 positions matching TRBD1. The CDR3 runs 16 residues. Trimming at V came to 6 bases and at J to 2 bases, leaving 12 bases not matched to a gene. Germline V gene sequence: CDR1 MDHEN, CDR2 SYDVKM. The sequenced CDR3 bases are TGTGCCAGCAGGGCTCCGACAGGGCAGATGAACTATGGC. Translating gives CASRAPTGQMNYG. The full CDR3 protein is CASRAPTGQMNYGYTF.

On this clone itself: A clone one base away is much larger, so this may be a read error. The part of the CDR3 DNA that was read is TGTGCCAGCAGCTTGATCAAGGGGAATGAG. It codes for CASSLIKGNE. The full CDR3 protein reads CASSLIKGNEYTF. The chain joins TRBV7-3 to TRBJ1-2; D might be TRBD1 (5 bases). The read ends 3 residues before the CDR3 terminus; that terminus is restored from the germline J gene. The germline V gene has CDR1 SGHTA and CDR2 FQGTGA. The CDR3 sequence is 13 residues long.

As concerns this clone: The sequenced fragment ends 3 residues before the CDR3 boundary, so the rest is inferred from the germline J gene. The rearrangement uses TRBV13 and TRBJ2-3, with 11 bases fitting TRBD2. V gave up 0 bases and J gave up 4 bases; unmatched junction bases: 0. The CDR3 is 15 amino acids. Per the germline V gene, CDR1 is PRHDT and CDR2 is FYEKMQ (reference sequence). The sequenced CDR3 bases are TGTGCCAGCAGCTTAGGACTAGCGGGAGCAGATACG. Protein product: CASSLGLAGADT. The whole CDR3 sequence reads CASSLGLAGADTQYF. Filled out from reference TRBV13 and TRBJ2-3, the complete variable domain reads AAGVIQSPRHLIKEKRETATLKCYPIPRHDTVYWYQQGPGQDPQFLISFYEKMQSDKGSIPDRFSAQQFSDYHSELNMSSLELGDSALYFCASSLGLAGADTQYFGPGTRLTVL.

This clone was recorded many times. The read gets to within 3 residues of the CDR3 end, and the germline J gene fills in the rest. The chain has TRBV7-2 and TRBJ1-5, with 7 bases identical to TRBD1. V lost 1 base to trimming and J lost 3 bases; unmatched junction nucleotides: 3. Per germline, CDR1 SGHTA and CDR2 FQGNSA. The CDR3 has 15 amino acids. The CDR3 DNA, read in part, is TGTGCCAGCAGCTTAGTGACAGGGAACAATCAGCCC. It specifies CASSLVTGNNQP. The full CDR3 sequence reads CASSLVTGNNQPQHF.

This clone appeared many times. The read comes to an end 3 residues before the CDR3 does, leaving the germline J gene to fill in the end. The chain combines TRBV20-1 with TRBJ1-1; D not certain. This CDR3 has 13 amino acids. Germline V CDR1 and CDR2: DFQATT, SNEGSKA (reference sequence). Trimming left V 6 bases short and J 2 bases short, with 13 bases between. Partial CDR3 DNA: TGCAGTGCGCAGATTCAGGAAAACACTGAA. Translating gives CSAQIQENTE. The complete CDR3 protein is CSAQIQENTEAFF.

There are many counts of this clone. CDR3 sequence reads: CASSATGTQYF. CDR3 bases read: TGTGCCAGCAGCGCCACTGGGACC. V gene TRBV11-2 combines with J gene TRBJ2-5; D remains unclear. With the read ending 3 residues before the CDR3 end, the germline J gene is used to fill in that end. V was clipped by 5 bases and J by 7 bases, with 8 bases between them. Germline CDR1 and CDR2: SGHAT and FQNNGV. The CDR3 loop spans 11 amino acids.

This clone has ten or more counts. The sequence runs out 3 residues before the end of the CDR3; the remainder is reconstructed from the germline J gene. The rearrangement joins TRBV5-1 to TRBJ2-2; tentatively, D is TRBD2 (6 bases). Per the germline V gene, CDR1 is SGHRS and CDR2 is YFSETQ. The CDR3 is made up of 16 amino acids. CDR3 DNA (partial): TGCGCCAGCAGCACGGGCGGGATGGCAACTAATGAAAAG. Translated, it gives CASSTGGMATNEK. The entire CDR3 protein reads CASSTGGMATNEKLFF.

This clone was seen many times. The read gets to within 3 residues of the CDR3 end, and the germline J gene fills in the rest. The chain is built from TRBV19 and TRBJ1-2; D possibly corresponds to TRBD1 (5 bases). Trimming left V 5 bases short and J 3 bases short, with 7 bases between. CDR3 length: 12 residues. Germline-derived CDR1 and CDR2 are LNHDA and SQIVND (reference sequence). The covered CDR3 bases are TGTGCCAGTAGTCGGGGGGACTATGGC. It translates to CASSRGDYG. The whole CDR3 protein is CASSRGDYGYTF.

About this clone itself: Sequencing ends 3 residues short of the CDR3 end; the germline J gene provides the rest. This chain joins TRBV5-1 and TRBJ2-3, with 8 bases that match TRBD2. The CDR3 is 15 amino acids. CDR1 SGHRS and CDR2 YFSETQ come from the germline V gene. The CDR3 region is CASSLEAGVRETQYF. CDR3 DNA (partial): TGCGCCAGCAGCTTGGAAGCGGGAGTTAGGGAGACG.

This clone has a count of ten or more. The CDR3 end falls 3 residues outside the read, so it is completed with the germline J gene. The chain joins TRBV20-1 to TRBJ1-2; 9 bases match TRBD1. V shed 2 bases and J 4 bases; nucleotides not matched to a gene: 8. The CDR3 has 15 residues. Germline V gene sequence: CDR1 DFQATT, CDR2 SNEGSKA (reference sequence). The sequenced part of the CDR3 DNA is TGCAGTGCTAGATCGACAGGGGGGCGGACCTATGGC. Translation gives CSARSTGGRTYG. The CDR3 in full is CSARSTGGRTYGYTF.

This clone was seen many times. The read halts 3 residues ahead of the CDR3 end, with the missing end drawn from the germline J gene. The chain is built from TRBV5-1 and TRBJ1-4; D is unclear. In germline, CDR1 is SGHRS, CDR2 YFSETQ. The CDR3 contains 14 residues. V was shortened by 0 bases and J by 8 bases, with 11 bases between the two germline ends. Partial CDR3 DNA: TGCGCCAGCAGCTTGGTACCAAACGGGGAAAAA. Its protein is CASSLVPNGEK. The complete CDR3 sequence is CASSLVPNGEKLFF. The full variable domain, in which reference TRBV5-1 and TRBJ1-4 provide the parts outside the CDR3, is KAGVTQTPRYLIKTRGQQVTLSCSPISGHRSVSWYQQTPGQGLQFLFEYFSETQRNKGNFPGRFSGRQFSNSRSEMNVSTLELGDSALYLCASSLVPNGEKLFFGSGTQLSVL.

This clone has just a few counts. Germline and junction disagree at one end, which may indicate a read error. The read stops 3 residues short of the end of the CDR3; the missing end is completed from the germline J gene. Other DNA sequences in this specimen translate into the identical CDR3. The chain carries TRBV20-1 and TRBJ1-2; D gene uncertain. This CDR3 is built from 12 residues. Germline values: CDR1 DFQATT, CDR2 SNEGSKA (reference sequence). CDR3 bases read: TGCAGTGCTAGAGGTGCGGCGTATGGA. Its translation is CSARGAAYG. The CDR3 reads in full as CSARGAAYGYTF.

This clone was counted only a few times. A read error may account for a junction end that differs from germline. The read ends 3 residues early relative to the CDR3; the germline J gene fills the gap. The chain joins TRBV18 to TRBJ2-3; 9 nucleotides align to TRBD2. The CDR3 extends over 20 amino acids. Germline V lookup: CDR1 KGHSH, CDR2 LQKENI. CDR3: CASAPREAAREGPNPDTQYF. The CDR3 DNA, read in part, is TGTGCCAGCGCACCACGGGAGGCAGCGCGGGAGGGCCCTAACCCAGATACG.

In its sample, this clone was seen many times. The missing CDR3 end, 3 residues past where the read stops, is filled in from the germline J gene. The V gene is TRBV7-3, the J gene TRBJ2-7; maybe TRBD2 (6 bases). Per germline, CDR1 SGHTA and CDR2 FQGTGA. V gave up 2 bases and J gave up 3 bases, with 14 bases separating them. CDR3 length: 15 residues. CDR3: CASSLPYRGYYEQYF. The sequenced part of the CDR3 DNA is TGTGCCAGCAGCTTACCTTACCGGGGGTACTACGAG.

A word on this clone: The read falls 3 residues short of the CDR3 end, and the missing part is taken from the germline J gene. The gene calls are TRBV7-2 and TRBJ1-2; the D is unclear. CDR1 and CDR2 from the germline V gene are SGHTA and FQGNSA. This CDR3 contains 13 residues. The covered CDR3 bases are TGTGCCAGCAGCCCCCGAGAGGGCAGGGGC. Translating gives CASSPREGRG. The whole CDR3 protein is CASSPREGRGYTF. Filled out from reference TRBV7-2 and TRBJ1-2, the complete variable domain reads GAGVSQSPSNKVTEKGKDVELRCDPISGHTALYWYRQSLGQGLEFLIYFQGNSAPDKSGLPSDRFSAERTGGSVSTLTIQRTQQEDSAVYLCASSPREGRGYTFGSGTRLTVV.

In this sample, this clone turned up many times. Read data end 3 residues before the CDR3 end; the end is taken from the germline J gene. V and J are TRBV20-1 and TRBJ2-7, with TRBD2 matching 8 bases. The CDR3 contains 14 residues. V lost 3 bases, J lost 0 bases, and 4 bases stayed unmatched. Germline V gene lookup returns CDR1 DFQATT and CDR2 SNEGSKA (reference sequence). The covered CDR3 bases are TGCAGTGCTAGCGGGCTAGCGGGCTCCTACGAG. Protein product: CSASGLAGSYE. The whole CDR3 sequence reads CSASGLAGSYEQYF.

This clone was recorded at least ten times. The CDR3 end falls 3 residues outside the read, so it is completed with the germline J gene. The rearrangement links TRBV29-1 to TRBJ2-1; D uncertain. Germline V CDR1 and CDR2: SQVTM, ANQGSEA. This CDR3 has 13 residues. Trimming removed 6 bases from V and 8 bases from J, with 17 bases in between. The CDR3 bases that were read are TGCAGCGTGAGGCGAACTACGTACGATGAG. Its translation: CSVRRTTYDE. The CDR3, in full, reads CSVRRTTYDEQFF.

This clone was observed at least ten times. The CDR3 end falls 3 residues outside the read, so it is completed with the germline J gene. The chain couples TRBV30 to TRBJ1-5; D gene ambiguous. The CDR3 totals 15 residues. Germline V CDR1 and CDR2: GTSNPN, SVGIG (reference sequence). Trimming took off 0 bases at V and 2 bases at J, with 11 bases between the two ends. The CDR3 loop reads CAWSVKGQGNQPQHF. Incomplete CDR3 DNA: TGTGCCTGGAGTGTGAAGGGCCAGGGCAATCAGCCC.

This clone was picked up many times. With the read ending 3 residues before the CDR3 end, the germline J gene is used to fill in that end. The chain combines TRBV5-1 with TRBJ2-1, with 7 bases matching TRBD2. J was trimmed by 7 bases and V by 6 bases; bases with no gene match: 7. Germline CDR1 and CDR2: SGHRS and YFSETQ. The CDR3 runs 13 residues. The CDR3 loop reads CASKAGEKNEQFF. The sequenced part of the CDR3 DNA is TGCGCCAGCAAGGCGGGGGAAAAAAATGAG. Based on the CDR3 plus reference TRBV5-1 and TRBJ2-1, the full variable domain is KAGVTQTPRYLIKTRGQQVTLSCSPISGHRSVSWYQQTPGQGLQFLFEYFSETQRNKGNFPGRFSGRQFSNSRSEMNVSTLELGDSALYLCASKAGEKNEQFFGPGTRLTVL.

A remark on this clone: The CDR3 goes on 3 residues after the read ends, and that part is filled in from the germline J gene. The chain combines TRBV19 with TRBJ2-7, with TRBD1 matching over 7 bases. The CDR3 spans 17 residues. Germline V gene sequence: CDR1 LNHDA, CDR2 SQIVND (reference sequence). V dropped 1 base and J dropped 3; count of bases not matched to a gene: 12. CDR3 bases read: TGTGCCAGTAGTATAGGAGGGGGCAGGGGCGCATTCTACGAG. This codes for CASSIGGGRGAFYE. The CDR3 reads in full as CASSIGGGRGAFYEQYF.

This clone has more than one count but fewer than ten. The sequenced fragment ends 3 residues before the CDR3 boundary, so the rest is inferred from the germline J gene. The chain has TRBV6-1 and TRBJ2-3, with 9 bases identical to TRBD2. Per germline, CDR1 MNHNS and CDR2 SASEGT. The CDR3 runs 17 residues. The trim removed 0 bases at V and 6 bases at J, leaving 10 bases unmatched. CDR3 protein: CASSEAASGKLWDTQYF. The CDR3 bases that were read are TGTGCCAGCAGTGAAGCGGCTAGCGGGAAGCTTTGGGATACG.

A few counts support this clone. The read finishes 3 residues shy of the CDR3 end, and the germline J gene is used to complete it. The chain combines TRBV7-7 with TRBJ2-3, with 9 bases aligning to TRBD1. This CDR3 spans 17 amino acids. The V and J ends lost 3 bases and 3 bases, in that order; junction bases with no gene match: 10. Germline V lookup: CDR1 SSHAT, CDR2 FNYEAQ (reference sequence). This CDR3 is CASSLSPGQGRTDTQYF. CDR3 DNA, as far as it was read: TGTGCCAGCAGCTTGAGCCCGGGACAGGGAAGGACAGATACG.

This clone was seen ten or more times. From the germline J gene comes the end of the CDR3, since the read stops 3 residues before it. The rearrangement joins TRBV19 to TRBJ1-1, with D tentatively TRBD1 (6 bases). The germline V gene has CDR1 LNHDA and CDR2 SQIVND (reference sequence). The CDR3 runs to 16 residues. With 3 bases removed from V and 2 bases from J, the gap between germline ends came to 16 bases. CDR3 DNA (partial): TGTGCCAGTAGTATTACACCCCAGGGGTTCAACACTGAA. Translation: CASSITPQGFNTE. The entire CDR3 protein is CASSITPQGFNTEAFF. The whole variable domain, remainder taken from reference TRBV19 and TRBJ1-1, is DGGITQSPKYLFRKEGQNVTLSCEQNLNHDAMYWYRQDPGQGLRLIYYSQIVNDFQKGDIAEGYSVSREKKESFPLTVTSAQKNPTAFYLCASSITPQGFNTEAFFGQGTRLTVV.

Ten or more counts support this clone. Its ends do not fully match the called genes, so a read error is possible. Read sequence stops 3 residues before the CDR3 end, and the germline J gene provides the missing end. The chain employs TRBV7-9 and TRBJ2-1; perhaps TRBD1 as D (6 bases). The CDR3 is 15 residues long. Germline lookup yields CDR1 SEHNR and CDR2 FQNEAQ (reference sequence). This CDR3 is CASTYLGTPLNEQFF. CDR3 DNA (partial): TGTGCAAGCACCTACTTGGGGACACCCCTCAATGAG.

This clone has just a few counts. Sequencing ends 3 residues short of the CDR3 end; the germline J gene provides the rest. The chain is built from TRBV25-1 and TRBJ2-7; D perhaps matches TRBD2 (6 bases). The V and J ends lost 4 bases and 4 bases respectively, with 11 bases between them. CDR1 is MGHDK, CDR2 SYGVNS, per germline. This CDR3 contains 13 residues. The CDR3 protein is CASSVAGIYEQYF. CDR3 DNA (partial): TGTGCCAGCAGTGTCGCGGGGATTTACGAG.